The subject of this entry is one T cell receptor (beta chain). What it binds is unknown. This may arise from a read error, as a much more abundant clone is one base away. CDR1 is MGHRA and CDR2 is YSYEKL in the germline V gene. CDR3 length: 13 residues. Deletions cut 1 base from V and 9 bases from J, with 10 bases between. The sample originates from a study of T-cell reconstitution after alpha-beta-depleted transplantation in children. Findings and limits, study-wide: It was newly produced T cells that mostly accounted for T-cell counts and diversity one year after transplant.

Unique molecular identifiers featured in how the TCRbeta library was prepared. TCRdb independently ran MiXCR on the PCR reads; one entry per CDR3 protein. Of about a million distinct CDR3 sequences in the sample, around 30% were seen once. This specimen was PBMCs, mostly from graft donor cells, taken 360 days after TCRalphabeta/CD19-depleted stem cell transplant. The chain has TRBV4-1 and TRBJ2-1, with D perhaps matching TRBD1 or TRBD2 (6 bases each). This sequence originates from a boy in the first two years of life who had a stem cell transplant for SCID, so the T cells may come from the graft donor. In DNA, the CDR3 is TGCGCCAGCAGCCAAGGCAGGGGAGGTGAGCAGTTCTTC. Protein: CASSQGRGGEQFF.